The 18 T cell receptor beta chains given below trace back to one sample, sequenced in a study of T cell repertoires in cytomegalovirus infection. These receptors lack a known antigen. TCRdb reprocessed the reads via MiXCR and lists one record per CDR3 protein. Of fewer than 200,000 distinct CDR3 sequences listed, 20% to 25% are singletons. The material was CD8+ T cells from cultured PBMCs, obtained from culture after CMV antigen stimulation. The receptors stem from a human donor in good health (CMV status not recorded). Some clones in this sample may be carry-over from other donors' samples.

This clonotype has more than one count but fewer than ten. This sequence joins TRBV12-3 or TRBV12-4 and TRBJ2-5, with 13 bases that match TRBD2. The length of the CDR3 is 15 residues. V trimming: 6 bases; J trimming: 5 bases; junction bases outside the gene matches: 6. The CDR3 DNA reads TGTGCCAGCAGAGGACTAGCGGGGGACAGGGAGACCCAGTACTTC. Protein: CASRGLAGDRETQYF.

This clonotype was detected a few times. CDR3 coding DNA: TGTGCCAGTAGTATGGTCGTCAGACTCAAAGAGACCCAGTACTTC. Its translation is CASSMVVRLKETQYF. The V call is TRBV19, the J call TRBJ2-5, with D hard to call. The CDR3 is 15 residues long. The V gene's germline CDR1 is LNHDA and CDR2 SQIVND (reference sequence). V lost 3 bases to trimming and J lost 3 bases, with 14 bases between them.

The chain employs TRBV7-2 and TRBJ2-3; 9 positions match TRBD2. With V trimmed by 5 bases and J by 4 bases, 10 bases remained unmatched. The CDR3 totals 16 residues. Germline V lookup: CDR1 SGHTA, CDR2 FQGNSA. CDR3 protein: CASSPVSGGSADTQYF. For the CDR3, the DNA is TGTGCCAGCAGCCCCGTAAGCGGGGGGAGCGCAGATACGCAGTATTTT.

The gene calls are TRBV28 and TRBJ1-5, with D tentatively TRBD1 (6 bases). V lost 3 bases and J lost 11, with 11 bases in between. The CDR3 consists of 12 residues. CDR1 is MDHEN and CDR2 is SYDVKM in the germline V gene. CDR3 in amino acids: CASSFSSGAQHF. CDR3 bases: TGTGCCAGCAGTTTTTCATCAGGGGCCCAGCATTTT.

The V call is TRBV7-2, the J call TRBJ1-5; possibly TRBD1 for D (5 bases). V lost 5 bases, J lost 6 bases, and 14 bases lay in between. Germline V gene lookup returns CDR1 SGHTA and CDR2 FQGNSA. The CDR3 is made up of 14 amino acids. The CDR3 DNA reads TGTGCCAGCAGCCCGGGGACGCCCCGTCAGCCCCAGCATTTT. It codes for CASSPGTPRQPQHF.

This clonotype was seen a handful of times. The CDR3 protein is CASSFPLEGEQFF. The CDR3 DNA follows: TGTGCCAGCAGTTTTCCCCTGGAAGGGGAGCAGTTCTTC. This chain links TRBV28 with TRBJ2-1; D gene ambiguous. Per the germline V gene, CDR1 is MDHEN and CDR2 is SYDVKM. The CDR3 totals 13 residues. V gave up 3 bases and J gave up 10 bases, with 13 bases separating them.

V and J are TRBV27 and TRBJ2-1, with D maybe TRBD1 (6 bases). V shed 9 bases and J shed 0 bases, with 12 bases lying between them. CDR3 size: 14 residues. Germline lookup yields CDR1 MNHEY and CDR2 SMNVEV (reference sequence). CDR3 bases: TGTGCCAGTTCCGACAGGAGCTCCTACAATGAGCAGTTCTTC. Translated, it gives CASSDRSSYNEQFF.

This chain uses TRBV9 with TRBJ2-5; maybe TRBD1 (6 bases). Per the germline V gene, CDR1 is SGDLS and CDR2 is YYNGEE. The CDR3 runs 14 residues. Trimming stripped 0 bases from V and 2 bases from J, with 8 bases between. CDR3 protein: CASSVGGLQETQYF. Written as DNA, the CDR3 is TGTGCCAGCAGCGTAGGGGGGCTTCAAGAGACCCAGTACTTC.

The V call is TRBV7-2, the J call TRBJ2-3, with 9 nucleotides matching TRBD1. The V and J ends lost 5 bases and 4 bases, in that order; junction bases with no gene match: 7. Germline values: CDR1 SGHTA, CDR2 FQGNSA. This CDR3 has 15 residues. The CDR3 DNA sequence: TGTGCCAGCAGCCCCGGACAGGGGTTCCCAGATACGCAGTATTTT. Translating gives CASSPGQGFPDTQYF.

The chain employs TRBV27 and TRBJ1-2, with TRBD1 matching 9 bases. Trimming at V came to 5 bases and at J to 6 bases, leaving 4 bases not matched to a gene. This CDR3 has 13 residues. The germline CDR1 and CDR2 sequences are MNHEY and SMNVEV (reference sequence). The CDR3: CASSRGTGNGYTF. The CDR3 bases are TGTGCCAGCAGTCGAGGGACAGGGAATGGCTACACCTTC.

The chain combines TRBV28 with TRBJ1-1; D possibly corresponds to TRBD1 (5 bases). Trimming took 2 bases from V and 4 from J, leaving 14 bases between them. Per the germline V gene, CDR1 is MDHEN and CDR2 is SYDVKM. The CDR3 loop spans 15 amino acids. For the CDR3, the DNA is TGTGCCAGCAGTTTAAAGTGGGGGAGGTCCACTGAAGCTTTCTTT. This codes for CASSLKWGRSTEAFF. Variable domain in full (rest from reference TRBV28 and TRBJ1-1): DVKVTQSSRYLVKRTGEKVFLECVQDMDHENMFWYRQDPGLGLRLIYFSYDVKMKEKGDIPEGYSVSREKKERFSLILESASTNQTSMYLCASSLKWGRSTEAFFGQGTRLTVV.

This clonotype has a handful of counts. V is TRBV9 and J is TRBJ2-1; 11 bases are a match to TRBD1. The trim removed 3 bases at V and 4 bases at J, leaving 6 bases unmatched. The germline gives CDR1 SGDLS, CDR2 YYNGEE. The CDR3 extends over 16 amino acids. CDR3 bases: TGTGCCAGCAGCGACTCCCGGGACAGGGGGTACAATGAGCAGTTCTTC. This translates into CASSDSRDRGYNEQFF.

The chain has TRBV7-2 and TRBJ2-7; possible D gene TRBD2, 6 bases. CDR1 SGHTA and CDR2 FQGNSA come from the germline V gene. The CDR3 is 15 residues long. The V end was cut by 0 bases, the J end by 2 bases, with 11 bases between. The CDR3 reads CASSLALGGAYEQYF. The CDR3 coding sequence is TGTGCCAGCAGCTTAGCGCTCGGCGGGGCCTACGAGCAGTACTTC.

The chain uses TRBV5-1 and TRBJ2-7; a possible D gene is TRBD1 (6 bases). The CDR3 totals 13 residues. Germline-derived CDR1 and CDR2 are SGHRS and YFSETQ. Trimming left V 4 bases short and J 2 bases short, with 10 bases between. For the CDR3, the DNA is TGCGCCAGCAGCATGACAGGCCCCTACGAGCAGTACTTC. It translates to CASSMTGPYEQYF.

The chain links TRBV11-2 to TRBJ2-4; either TRBD1 or TRBD2 may fit D (5 bases each). V shed 5 bases and J shed 0 bases, with 14 bases lying between them. CDR1 is SGHAT and CDR2 is FQNNGV in the germline V gene. This CDR3 has 16 amino acids. CDR3 region: CASSLSVQGAKNIQYF. The CDR3 DNA reads TGTGCCAGCAGCCTTAGCGTCCAGGGAGCCAAAAACATTCAGTACTTC.

The table lists this clonotype with a few counts. The rearrangement links TRBV5-5 to TRBJ2-3; 10 positions agree with TRBD1. Trimming removed 3 bases from V and 5 bases from J; junction bases left unmatched: 6. CDR1 SGHKS and CDR2 YYEKEE come from the germline V gene (reference sequence). This CDR3 comprises 15 residues. The DNA for the CDR3 is TGTGCCAGCAGCTCCCCGGGACAGGGGCAAGATACGCAGTATTTT. Amino acid sequence: CASSSPGQGQDTQYF. The whole variable domain, filled in from reference TRBV5-5 and TRBJ2-3, reads DAGVTQSPTHLIKTRGQQVTLRCSPISGHKSVSWYQQVLGQGPQFIFQYYEKEERGRGNFPDRFSARQFPNYSSELNVNALLLGDSALYLCASSSPGQGQDTQYFGPGTRLTVL.

The V call is TRBV12-3 or TRBV12-4, the J call TRBJ2-3, with a weak D call TRBD2 (6 bases). The CDR3 extends over 14 amino acids. V dropped 7 bases and J dropped 5 bases, with 16 bases sitting between them. CDR3 DNA: TGTGCCAGCATGACCCCGGGACTCGTAGATACGCAGTATTTT. This encodes CASMTPGLVDTQYF.

This chain joins TRBV7-6 and TRBJ2-6; D gene unclear. Germline-derived CDR1 and CDR2 are SGHVS and FNYEAQ. Trimming stripped 1 base from V and 0 bases from J, with 7 bases between. CDR3 length equals 16 residues. The CDR3 sequence is CASSLDPASGANVLTF. CDR3 bases: TGTGCCAGCAGCTTAGACCCAGCCTCTGGGGCCAACGTCCTGACTTTC.